Listed below are T cell receptor beta chains from one sample, sequenced in a study of cytomegalovirus exposure and HLA in healthy donors. Here immunoSEQ multiplex PCR was the method, and the copy in TCRdb shows in-frame clones only, minus some. The sample carries about 150,000 clones, less than 80% recorded once. Specimen: PBMCs. Receptors originate from a man between 25 and 39 years old in good health and CMV-seronegative. Each CDR3 is given with its conserved first and last residue. D genes are given only for firm matches. Clone sizes are given selectively: once, few, many, or a class where the clone is expanded.

cdr3_nt: TGTGCCAGCAGCACCGGGGGGAACTATGGCTACACCTTC
cdr3_aa: CASSTGGNYGYTF
d_call: NA
cdr3_length: 13
j_call: TRBJ1-2
v_call: TRBV5-6
clone_size: NA

cdr3_nt: TGCAGCGTGCAAGACAGGGATCGCTATTCACCCCTCCACTTT
cdr3_aa: CSVQDRDRYSPLHF
d_call: TRBD1
cdr3_length: 14
j_call: TRBJ1-6
v_call: TRBV29-1
clone_size: NA

cdr3_nt: TGTGCCAGTAGTACCGGACAGGGAGGCTATGGCTACACCTTC
cdr3_aa: CASSTGQGGYGYTF
d_call: TRBD1
cdr3_length: 14
j_call: TRBJ1-2
v_call: TRBV19
clone_size: once

cdr3_nt: TGTGCCAGTAGTATGGCCGATGGGCGTGACAATGAGCAGTTCTTC
cdr3_aa: CASSMADGRDNEQFF
d_call: NA
cdr3_length: 15
j_call: TRBJ2-1
v_call: TRBV19
clone_size: NA

cdr3_nt: TGTGCCAGTAGTATAGGGGACTGGTCCTACGAGCAGTACTTC
cdr3_aa: CASSIGDWSYEQYF
d_call: NA
cdr3_length: 14
j_call: TRBJ2-7
v_call: TRBV19
clone_size: NA

cdr3_nt: TGTGCCAGCAGCTATCGTAGCGGGGGGGCGGATGAGCAGTTCTTC
cdr3_aa: CASSYRSGGADEQFF
d_call: TRBD2
cdr3_length: 15
j_call: TRBJ2-1
v_call: TRBV7-2
clone_size: NA

cdr3_nt: TGTGCCAGCAGCTTGACTAGCGGGGGCTTCCGGGAGACCCAGTACTTC
cdr3_aa: CASSLTSGGFRETQYF
d_call: TRBD2
cdr3_length: 16
j_call: TRBJ2-5
v_call: TRBV5-4
clone_size: NA

cdr3_nt: TGTGCCAGCAGTCCCCCCCCAGGGCGCGCCTACGAGCAGTACTTC
cdr3_aa: CASSPPPGRAYEQYF
d_call: NA
cdr3_length: 15
j_call: TRBJ2-7
v_call: TRBV27
clone_size: NA

cdr3_nt: TGTGCCATCAGTGGATTGAGTAGGGGCACTGAAGCTTTCTTT
cdr3_aa: CAISGLSRGTEAFF
d_call: NA
cdr3_length: 14
j_call: TRBJ1-1
v_call: TRBV10-3
clone_size: NA

cdr3_nt: TGCGCCAGCAGCCAAGAGGTTGACAGTTATGGCTACACCTTC
cdr3_aa: CASSQEVDSYGYTF
d_call: NA
cdr3_length: 14
j_call: TRBJ1-2
v_call: TRBV4-3
clone_size: few

cdr3_nt: TGCGCCAGCAGCCAGGGTCCTCTCCCGACAGCTCGCCAAGAGACCCAGTACTTC
cdr3_aa: CASSQGPLPTARQETQYF
d_call: NA
cdr3_length: 18
j_call: TRBJ2-5
v_call: TRBV4-3
clone_size: once

cdr3_nt: TGTGCCAGCAGCCGGTACAATGAGCAGTTCTTC
cdr3_aa: CASSRYNEQFF
d_call: NA
cdr3_length: 11
j_call: TRBJ2-1
v_call: TRBV25-1
clone_size: once

cdr3_nt: TGTGCCAGCAGCGCTTCGCAGGGGGCCGGGGAGACCCAGTACTTC
cdr3_aa: CASSASQGAGETQYF
d_call: TRBD1
cdr3_length: 15
j_call: TRBJ2-5
v_call: TRBV9
clone_size: NA

cdr3_nt: TGTGCCAGCAGCCAGTCAGCTAATGAAAAACTGTTTTTT
cdr3_aa: CASSQSANEKLFF
d_call: NA
cdr3_length: 13
j_call: TRBJ1-4
v_call: TRBV5-4
clone_size: NA

cdr3_nt: TGTGCCAGTAGCTCGAGACAGGGGCTGAACACCGGGGAGCTGTTTTTT
cdr3_aa: CASSSRQGLNTGELFF
d_call: TRBD1
cdr3_length: 16
j_call: TRBJ2-2
v_call: TRBV19
clone_size: few

cdr3_nt: TGTGCCATCTCGACAGAAATCGAAGAGACCCAGTACTTC
cdr3_aa: CAISTEIEETQYF
d_call: NA
cdr3_length: 13
j_call: TRBJ2-5
v_call: TRBV7-9
clone_size: NA

cdr3_nt: TGTGCCAGCAGCGTACCCACAGGGGACACTGAAGCTTTCTTT
cdr3_aa: CASSVPTGDTEAFF
d_call: TRBD1
cdr3_length: 14
j_call: TRBJ1-1
v_call: TRBV9
clone_size: NA

cdr3_nt: TGTGCCAGCAGGACCGGGGGGGGCGGTGTAGATTACAATGAGCAGTTCTTC
cdr3_aa: CASRTGGGGVDYNEQFF
d_call: TRBD2
cdr3_length: 17
j_call: TRBJ2-1
v_call: TRBV28
clone_size: NA

cdr3_nt: TGTGCCAGCAGCTTAGAGGGAGGCAATTCACCCCTCCACTTT
cdr3_aa: CASSLEGGNSPLHF
d_call: NA
cdr3_length: 14
j_call: TRBJ1-6
v_call: TRBV11-3
clone_size: few

cdr3_nt: TGTGCCACCAGCAGAGGGGACAGGCGATTTGAAGCTTTCTTT
cdr3_aa: CATSRGDRRFEAFF
d_call: TRBD1
cdr3_length: 14
j_call: TRBJ1-1
v_call: TRBV15
clone_size: NA

cdr3_nt: TGCGCCAGCAGCTCCGTAGGGGGATCAAGCTCCTACGAGCAGTACTTC
cdr3_aa: CASSSVGGSSSYEQYF
d_call: NA
cdr3_length: 16
j_call: TRBJ2-7
v_call: TRBV5-1
clone_size: NA

cdr3_nt: TGTGCCATCGGTAGCGGGGGGGCTCCCCAAGAGACCCAGTACTTC
cdr3_aa: CAIGSGGAPQETQYF
d_call: TRBD2
cdr3_length: 15
j_call: TRBJ2-5
v_call: TRBV10-3
clone_size: NA

cdr3_nt: TGTGCCAGCAGTGTACCAGCGGGGGGGCACGAGACCCAGTACTTC
cdr3_aa: CASSVPAGGHETQYF
d_call: TRBD2
cdr3_length: 15
j_call: TRBJ2-5
v_call: TRBV2
clone_size: NA

cdr3_nt: TGCGCCAGCAGCTTGACTCTAGCGGTGAGCTACAATGAGCAGTTCTTC
cdr3_aa: CASSLTLAVSYNEQFF
d_call: TRBD2
cdr3_length: 16
j_call: TRBJ2-1
v_call: TRBV5-1
clone_size: NA